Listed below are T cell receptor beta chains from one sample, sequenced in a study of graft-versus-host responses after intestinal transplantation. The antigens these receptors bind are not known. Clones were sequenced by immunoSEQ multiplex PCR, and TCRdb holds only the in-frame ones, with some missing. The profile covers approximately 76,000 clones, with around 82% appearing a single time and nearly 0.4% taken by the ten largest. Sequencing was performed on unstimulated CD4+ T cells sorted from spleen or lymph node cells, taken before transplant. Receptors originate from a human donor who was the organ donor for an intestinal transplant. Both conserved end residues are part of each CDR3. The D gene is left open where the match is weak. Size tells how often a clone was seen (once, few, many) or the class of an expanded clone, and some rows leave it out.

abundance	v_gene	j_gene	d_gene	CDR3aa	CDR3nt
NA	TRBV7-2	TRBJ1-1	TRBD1	CASSLGTGGTTEAFF	TGTGCCAGCAGCTTAGGGACAGGGGGGACCACTGAAGCTTTCTTT
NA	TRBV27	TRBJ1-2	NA	CASGTGANYGYTF	TGTGCCAGCGGTACCGGAGCTAACTATGGCTACACCTTC
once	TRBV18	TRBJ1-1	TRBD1	CASSLGQGATEAFF	TGTGCCAGCTCACTGGGACAGGGGGCAACTGAAGCTTTCTTT
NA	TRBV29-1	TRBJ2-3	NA	CSVALDTQYF	TGCAGCGTCGCACTAGATACGCAGTATTTT
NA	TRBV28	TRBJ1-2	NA	CASSSSGRGQSHGYGYTF	TGTGCCAGCAGTTCGAGTGGTAGAGGACAGTCCCATGGGTATGGCTACACCTTC
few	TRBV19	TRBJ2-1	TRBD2	CATKAGSSYNEQFF	TGTGCCACAAAAGCGGGGAGCTCCTACAATGAGCAGTTCTTC
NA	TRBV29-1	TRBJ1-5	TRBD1	CSVRTGGSNQPQHF	TGCAGCGTCCGGACAGGGGGAAGCAATCAGCCCCAGCATTTT
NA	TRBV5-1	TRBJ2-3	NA	CASSLARDNTDTQYF	TGCGCCAGCAGCTTGGCCAGGGACAACACAGATACGCAGTATTTT
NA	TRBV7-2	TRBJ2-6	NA	CASSGGGTGANVLTF	TGTGCCAGCAGCGGTGGCGGGACGGGGGCCAACGTCCTGACTTTC
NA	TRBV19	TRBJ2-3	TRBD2	CASSTGLAGGPSTDTQYF	TGTGCCAGTAGTACCGGACTAGCGGGGGGGCCAAGCACAGATACGCAGTATTTT
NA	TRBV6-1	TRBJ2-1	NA	CASSEQPSSYNEQFF	TGTGCCAGCAGTGAGCAACCTAGCTCCTACAATGAGCAGTTCTTC
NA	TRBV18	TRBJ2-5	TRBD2	CASSRTSGGQETQYF	TGTGCCAGCTCGCGGACTAGCGGGGGACAAGAGACCCAGTACTTC
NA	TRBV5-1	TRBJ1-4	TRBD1	CASSWTSTGLREKLFF	TGCGCCAGCAGCTGGACCTCGACAGGGCTTCGTGAAAAACTGTTTTTT
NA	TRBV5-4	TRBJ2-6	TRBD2	CASNPGREVGANVLTF	TGTGCCAGCAACCCCGGGAGGGAGGTTGGGGCCAACGTCCTGACTTTC
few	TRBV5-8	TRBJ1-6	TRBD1	CASSLAGGYSSPLHF	TGTGCCAGCAGCTTGGCAGGGGGTTACTCGTCACCCCTCCACTTT
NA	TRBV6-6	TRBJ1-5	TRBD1	CASSTGDYSNQPQHF	TGTGCCAGCAGTACAGGGGATTATAGCAATCAGCCCCAGCATTTT
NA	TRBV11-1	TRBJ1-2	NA	CASSLGTHYGYTF	TGTGCCAGCAGCTTAGGGACTCACTATGGCTACACCTTC
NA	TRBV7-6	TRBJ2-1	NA	CASSKTYRNNEQFF	TGTGCCAGCAGCAAAACGTACAGGAACAATGAGCAGTTCTTC
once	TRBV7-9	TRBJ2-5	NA	CASSLAGAGETQYF	TGTGCCAGCAGCTTAGCGGGAGCAGGAGAGACCCAGTACTTC
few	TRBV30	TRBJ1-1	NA	CAMISETNTEAFF	TGTGCCATGATTTCCGAGACAAACACTGAAGCTTTCTTT
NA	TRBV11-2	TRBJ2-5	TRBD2	CASSLAGTSGQETQYF	TGTGCCAGCAGCTTAGCCGGGACTAGCGGACAAGAGACCCAGTACTTC
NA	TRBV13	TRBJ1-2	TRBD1	CASSRGQIGYGYTF	TGTGCCAGCAGCCGGGGACAGATCGGCTATGGCTACACCTTC
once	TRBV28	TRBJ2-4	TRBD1	CASRQMDRAKNIQYF	TGTGCCAGCAGGCAAATGGACAGGGCAAAAAACATTCAGTACTTC
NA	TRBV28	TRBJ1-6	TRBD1	CASSLVHGTVNSPLHF	TGTGCCAGCAGCCTTGTTCACGGGACAGTAAATTCACCCCTCCACTTT
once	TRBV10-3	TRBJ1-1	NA	CAISERGMNTEAFF	TGTGCCATCAGTGAGAGGGGGATGAACACTGAAGCTTTCTTT
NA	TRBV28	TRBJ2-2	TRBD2	CASKGSGAGTGELFF	TGTGCCAGCAAGGGTAGCGGGGCGGGTACCGGGGAGCTGTTTTTT
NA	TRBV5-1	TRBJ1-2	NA	CASSLDSHYTF	TGCGCCAGCAGCTTGGACAGCCACTACACCTTC
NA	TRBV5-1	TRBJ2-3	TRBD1	CASSSGQTTTDTQYF	TGCGCCAGCAGCTCGGGACAGACGACAACAGATACGCAGTATTTT
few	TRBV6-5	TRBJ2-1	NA	CASSWTREGDNEQFF	TGTGCCAGCAGTTGGACTCGTGAGGGGGACAATGAGCAGTTCTTC
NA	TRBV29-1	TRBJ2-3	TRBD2	CSVDLAGVADTQYF	TGCAGCGTTGACCTAGCGGGGGTGGCAGATACGCAGTATTTT
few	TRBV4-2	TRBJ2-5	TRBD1	CASSQEGGDETQYF	TGTGCCAGCAGCCAAGAAGGGGGCGATGAGACCCAGTACTTC
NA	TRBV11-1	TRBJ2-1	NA	CASSLATGVARQFF	TGTGCCAGCAGCTTAGCGACTGGAGTGGCTCGGCAGTTCTTC
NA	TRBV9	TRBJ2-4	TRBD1	CASSVATDRVLVGKNIQYF	TGTGCCAGCAGCGTAGCGACGGACAGGGTCTTGGTGGGCAAAAACATTCAGTACTTC
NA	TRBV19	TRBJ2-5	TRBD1	CASSRGQGGGETQYF	TGTGCCAGTAGTAGAGGACAGGGTGGGGGTGAGACCCAGTACTTC
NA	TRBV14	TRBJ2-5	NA	CASSQVQQPGGQETQYF	TGTGCCAGCAGCCAAGTCCAACAACCTGGGGGGCAAGAGACCCAGTACTTC
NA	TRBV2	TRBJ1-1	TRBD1	CASRLGQGIVNTEAFF	TGTGCCAGCAGACTGGGACAGGGGATCGTGAACACTGAAGCTTTCTTT
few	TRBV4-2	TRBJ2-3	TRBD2	CASSQIRAGGGTSTLGDTQYF	TGTGCCAGCAGCCAGATTCGAGCGGGGGGGGGCACTAGCACATTAGGGGATACGCAGTATTTT
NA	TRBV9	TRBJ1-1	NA	CASSVTGSATEAFF	TGTGCCAGCAGCGTAACAGGGAGTGCCACTGAAGCTTTCTTT
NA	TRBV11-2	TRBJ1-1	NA	CASSTHRETTGTEAFF	TGTGCCAGCAGCACCCACAGGGAAACCACGGGCACTGAAGCTTTCTTT
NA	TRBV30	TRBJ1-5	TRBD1	CAWRLPGQGARPQHF	TGTGCCTGGAGGCTTCCCGGACAGGGGGCAAGGCCCCAGCATTTT